A single sample is the source of the 2 T cell receptor beta chains below, sequenced in a study of T cells in Graves' hyperthyroidism and ophthalmopathy. RNA transcripts served as the template for amplifying TCR beta CDR3 regions. An initial round of RT-PCR targeting the TCR CDR3 relied on the HTBI primer set. TCRdb passed the multiplex PCR reads through MiXCR, listing each CDR3 protein once. The sample consists of more than 300,000 distinct CDR3 sequences, about 15% of them appearing once. Input material: blood. These receptors were collected from a woman aged 60 to 75 with Graves' hyperthyroidism.

This clonotype was counted at least ten times. V gene TRBV19 combines with J gene TRBJ1-5; D is unclear. The germline gives CDR1 LNHDA, CDR2 SQIVND (reference sequence). V lost 7 bases and J lost 10, with 20 bases in between. CDR3 length: 14 residues. CDR3 in amino acids: CASNKLDITGPQHF. In nucleotides, the CDR3 is TGTGCCAGTAATAAGCTCGACATCACGGGCCCCCAGCATTTT.

This clonotype was observed a handful of times. The J gene is TRBJ2-3, the V gene TRBV27, with 12 bases identical to TRBD2. The CDR3 sequence is 18 residues long. Germline V gene data show CDR1 as MNHEY and CDR2 as SMNVEV (reference sequence). The V gene end was trimmed by 2 bases and the J gene end by 5 bases; junction bases not matched to a gene: 11. The CDR3 reads CASSLRPSGRAGGDTQYF. CDR3 nucleotides: TGTGCCAGCAGTTTAAGGCCTAGCGGGAGGGCCGGGGGAGATACGCAGTATTTT.